In this sample, the clone carrying this T cell receptor (beta chain) turned up many times. Using MiXCR, TCRdb reanalyzed the PCR reads. The table lists over 35,000 clones, roughly 12% of them singletons. The data stem from a study of metastatic and nonmetastatic thyroid tumors. In the study overall: From malignant and benign thyroid patients, repertoires in blood and in tumor or nodule tissue were compared.

The ends lost 7 bases at V and 12 bases at J; junction bases unmatched: 9. CDR1 and CDR2 from the germline V gene are MDHEN and SYDVKM. The CDR3 covers 13 residues. All patients were treatment-naive before thyroid surgery. This clonotype was obtained from a female donor with papillary thyroid cancer or a benign thyroid nodule (not recorded which). Some clones in this sample may be carry-over from other donors' samples. The sequencing input was blood. This rearrangement joins TRBV28 to TRBJ1-4, with 9 bases aligning to TRBD1. CDR3 nucleotide sequence: TGTGCCAGCACCAACGATGGGACAGGGCAACTGTTTTTT. Translation: CASTNDGTGQLFF.